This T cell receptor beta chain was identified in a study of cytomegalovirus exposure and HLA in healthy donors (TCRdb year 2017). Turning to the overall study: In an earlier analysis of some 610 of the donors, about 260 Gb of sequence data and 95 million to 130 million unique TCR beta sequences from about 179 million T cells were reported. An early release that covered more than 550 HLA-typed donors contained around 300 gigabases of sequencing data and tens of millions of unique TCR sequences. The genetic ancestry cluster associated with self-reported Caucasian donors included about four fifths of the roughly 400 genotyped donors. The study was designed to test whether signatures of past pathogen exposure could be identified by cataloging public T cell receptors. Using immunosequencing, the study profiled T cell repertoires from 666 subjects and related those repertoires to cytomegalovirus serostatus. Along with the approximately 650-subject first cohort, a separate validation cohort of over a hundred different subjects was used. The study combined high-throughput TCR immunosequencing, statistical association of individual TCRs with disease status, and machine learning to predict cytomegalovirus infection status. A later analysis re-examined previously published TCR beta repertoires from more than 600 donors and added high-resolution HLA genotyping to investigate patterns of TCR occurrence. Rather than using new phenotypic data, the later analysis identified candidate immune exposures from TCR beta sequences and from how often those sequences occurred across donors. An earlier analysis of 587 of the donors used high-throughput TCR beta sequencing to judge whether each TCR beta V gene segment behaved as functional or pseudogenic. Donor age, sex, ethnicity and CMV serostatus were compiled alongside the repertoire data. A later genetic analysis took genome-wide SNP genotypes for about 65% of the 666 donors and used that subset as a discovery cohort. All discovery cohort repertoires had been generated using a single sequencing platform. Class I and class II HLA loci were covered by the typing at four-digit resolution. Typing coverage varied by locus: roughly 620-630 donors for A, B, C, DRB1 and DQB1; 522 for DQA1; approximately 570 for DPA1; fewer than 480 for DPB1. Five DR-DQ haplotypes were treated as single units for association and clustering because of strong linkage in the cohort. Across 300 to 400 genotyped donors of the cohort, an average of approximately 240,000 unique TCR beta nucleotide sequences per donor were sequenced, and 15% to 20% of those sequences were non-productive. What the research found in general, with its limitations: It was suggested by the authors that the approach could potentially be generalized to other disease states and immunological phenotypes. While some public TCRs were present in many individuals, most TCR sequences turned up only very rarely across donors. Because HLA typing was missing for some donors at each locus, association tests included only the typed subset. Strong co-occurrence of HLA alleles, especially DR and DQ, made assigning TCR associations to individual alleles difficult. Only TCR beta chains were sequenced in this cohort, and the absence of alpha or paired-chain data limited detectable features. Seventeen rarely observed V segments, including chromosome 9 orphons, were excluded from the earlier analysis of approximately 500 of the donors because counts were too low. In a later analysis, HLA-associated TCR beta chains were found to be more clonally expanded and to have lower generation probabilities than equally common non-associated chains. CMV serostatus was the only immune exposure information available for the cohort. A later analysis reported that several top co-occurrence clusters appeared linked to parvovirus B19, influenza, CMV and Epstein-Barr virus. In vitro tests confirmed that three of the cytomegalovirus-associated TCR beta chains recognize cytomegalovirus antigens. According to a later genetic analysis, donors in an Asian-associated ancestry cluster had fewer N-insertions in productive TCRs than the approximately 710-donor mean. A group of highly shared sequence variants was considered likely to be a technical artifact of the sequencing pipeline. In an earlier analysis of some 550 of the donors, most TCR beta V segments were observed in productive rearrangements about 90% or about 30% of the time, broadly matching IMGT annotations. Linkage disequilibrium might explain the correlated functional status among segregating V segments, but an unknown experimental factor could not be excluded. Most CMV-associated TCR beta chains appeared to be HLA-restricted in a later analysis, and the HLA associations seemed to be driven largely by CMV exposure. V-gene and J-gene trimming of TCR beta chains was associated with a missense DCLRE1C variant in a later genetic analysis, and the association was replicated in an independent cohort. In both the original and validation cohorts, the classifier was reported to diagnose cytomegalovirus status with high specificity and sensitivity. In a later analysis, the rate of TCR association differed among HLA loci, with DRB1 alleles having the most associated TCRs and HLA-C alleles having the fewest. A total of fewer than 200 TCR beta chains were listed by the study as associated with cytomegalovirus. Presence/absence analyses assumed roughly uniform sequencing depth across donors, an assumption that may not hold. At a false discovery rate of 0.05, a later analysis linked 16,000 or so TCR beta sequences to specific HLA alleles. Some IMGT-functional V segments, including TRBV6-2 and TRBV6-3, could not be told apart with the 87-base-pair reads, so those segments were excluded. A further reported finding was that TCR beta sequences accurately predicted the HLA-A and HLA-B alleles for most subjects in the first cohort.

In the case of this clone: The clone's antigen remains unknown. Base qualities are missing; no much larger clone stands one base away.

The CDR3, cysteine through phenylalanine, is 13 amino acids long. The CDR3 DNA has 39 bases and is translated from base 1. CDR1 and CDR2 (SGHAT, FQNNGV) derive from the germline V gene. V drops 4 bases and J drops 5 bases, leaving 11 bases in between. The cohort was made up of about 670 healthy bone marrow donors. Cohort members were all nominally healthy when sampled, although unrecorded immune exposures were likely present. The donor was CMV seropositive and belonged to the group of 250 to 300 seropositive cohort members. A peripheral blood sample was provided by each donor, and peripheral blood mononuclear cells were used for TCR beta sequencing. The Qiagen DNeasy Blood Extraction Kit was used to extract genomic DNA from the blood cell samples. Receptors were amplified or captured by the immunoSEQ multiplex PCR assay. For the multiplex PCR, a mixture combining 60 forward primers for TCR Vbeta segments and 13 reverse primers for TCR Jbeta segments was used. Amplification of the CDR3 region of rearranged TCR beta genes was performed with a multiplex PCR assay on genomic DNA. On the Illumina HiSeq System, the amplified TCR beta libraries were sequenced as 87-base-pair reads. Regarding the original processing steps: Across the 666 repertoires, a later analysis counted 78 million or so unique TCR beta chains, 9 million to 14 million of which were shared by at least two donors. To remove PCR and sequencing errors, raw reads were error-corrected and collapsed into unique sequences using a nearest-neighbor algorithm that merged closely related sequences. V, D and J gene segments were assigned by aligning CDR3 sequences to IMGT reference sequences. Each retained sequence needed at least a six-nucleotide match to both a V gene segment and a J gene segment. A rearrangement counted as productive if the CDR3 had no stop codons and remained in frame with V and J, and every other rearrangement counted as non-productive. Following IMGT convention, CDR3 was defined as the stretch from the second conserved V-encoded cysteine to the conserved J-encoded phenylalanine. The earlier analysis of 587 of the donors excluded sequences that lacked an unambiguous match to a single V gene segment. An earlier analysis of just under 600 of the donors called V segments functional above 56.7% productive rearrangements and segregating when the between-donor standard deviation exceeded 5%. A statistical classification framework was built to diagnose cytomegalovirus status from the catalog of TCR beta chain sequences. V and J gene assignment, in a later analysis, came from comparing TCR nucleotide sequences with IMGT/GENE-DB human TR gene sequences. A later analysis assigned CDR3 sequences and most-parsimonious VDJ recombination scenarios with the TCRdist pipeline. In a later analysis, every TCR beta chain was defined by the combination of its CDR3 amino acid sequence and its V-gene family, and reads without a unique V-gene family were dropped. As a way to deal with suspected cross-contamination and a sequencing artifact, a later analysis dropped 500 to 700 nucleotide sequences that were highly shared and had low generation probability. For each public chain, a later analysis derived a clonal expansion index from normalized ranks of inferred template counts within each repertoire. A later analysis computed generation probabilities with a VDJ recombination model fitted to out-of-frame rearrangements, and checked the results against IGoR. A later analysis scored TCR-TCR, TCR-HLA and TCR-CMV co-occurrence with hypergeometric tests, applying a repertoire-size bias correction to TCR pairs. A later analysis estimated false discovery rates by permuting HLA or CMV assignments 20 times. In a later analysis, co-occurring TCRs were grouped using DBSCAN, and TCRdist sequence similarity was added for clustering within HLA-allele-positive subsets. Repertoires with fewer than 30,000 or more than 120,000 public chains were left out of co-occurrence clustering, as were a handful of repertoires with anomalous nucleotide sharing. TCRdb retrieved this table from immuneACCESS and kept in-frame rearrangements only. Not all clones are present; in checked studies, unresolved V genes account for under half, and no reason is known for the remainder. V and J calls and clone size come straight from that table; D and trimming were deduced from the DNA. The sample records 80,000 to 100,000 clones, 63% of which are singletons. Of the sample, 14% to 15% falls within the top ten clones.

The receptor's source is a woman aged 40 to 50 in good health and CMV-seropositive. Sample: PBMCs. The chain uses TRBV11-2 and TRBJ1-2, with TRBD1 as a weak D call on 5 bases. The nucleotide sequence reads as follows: TGTGCCAGCAGCTCGGACGGGACTTATGGCTACACCTTC. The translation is CASSSDGTYGYTF.